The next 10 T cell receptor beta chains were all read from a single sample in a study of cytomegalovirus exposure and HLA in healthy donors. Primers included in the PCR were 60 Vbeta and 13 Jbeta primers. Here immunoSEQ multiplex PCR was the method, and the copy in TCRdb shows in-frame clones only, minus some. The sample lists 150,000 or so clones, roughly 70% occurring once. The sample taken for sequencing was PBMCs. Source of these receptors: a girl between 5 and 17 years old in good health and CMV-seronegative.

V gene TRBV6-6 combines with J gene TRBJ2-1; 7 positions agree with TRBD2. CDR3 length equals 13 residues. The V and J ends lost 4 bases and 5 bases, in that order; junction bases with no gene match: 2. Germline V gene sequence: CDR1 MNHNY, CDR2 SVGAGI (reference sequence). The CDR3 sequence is CASSWLADNEQFF. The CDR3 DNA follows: TGTGCCAGCAGTTGGCTAGCGGACAATGAGCAGTTCTTC.

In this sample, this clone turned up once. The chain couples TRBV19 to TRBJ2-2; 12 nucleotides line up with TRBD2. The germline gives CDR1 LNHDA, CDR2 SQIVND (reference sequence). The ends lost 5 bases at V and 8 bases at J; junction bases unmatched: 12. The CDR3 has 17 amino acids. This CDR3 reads CASSLRGMTSGGGELFF. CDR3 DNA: TGTGCCAGTAGTCTTCGGGGGATGACTAGCGGGGGAGGGGAGCTGTTTTTT.

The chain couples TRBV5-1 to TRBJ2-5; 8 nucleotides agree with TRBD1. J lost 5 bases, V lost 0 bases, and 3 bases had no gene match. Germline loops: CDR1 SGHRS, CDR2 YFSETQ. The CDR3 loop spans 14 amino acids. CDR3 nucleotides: TGCGCCAGCAGCTTGGCAGGGGGCGGCGAGACCCAGTACTTC. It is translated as CASSLAGGGETQYF.

CDR3 loop: CASSFDPRQTDTQYF. The CDR3 nucleotides read TGTGCCAGCAGCTTTGATCCCCGACAGACAGATACGCAGTATTTT. This rearrangement joins TRBV13 to TRBJ2-3; TRBD1 might be the D (5 bases). This CDR3 is 15 amino acids long. Trimming stripped 3 bases from V and 3 bases from J, with 13 bases between. Germline CDR1 and CDR2: PRHDT and FYEKMQ (reference sequence).

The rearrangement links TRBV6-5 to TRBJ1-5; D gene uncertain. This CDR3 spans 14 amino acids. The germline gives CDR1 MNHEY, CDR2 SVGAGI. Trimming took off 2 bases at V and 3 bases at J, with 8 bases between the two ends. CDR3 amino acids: CASSYGQANQPQHF. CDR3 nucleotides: TGTGCCAGCAGTTACGGGCAGGCCAATCAGCCCCAGCATTTT.

Here the CDR3 DNA reads TGTGCCAGCAGCTTAGGTATGGGCAACACTGAAGCTTTCTTT. Protein: CASSLGMGNTEAFF. The J gene is TRBJ1-1, the V gene TRBV7-9; D unclear. Deletions cut 1 base from V and 2 bases from J, with 8 bases between. This CDR3 is 14 amino acids long. The germline CDR1 and CDR2 sequences are SEHNR and FQNEAQ (reference sequence).

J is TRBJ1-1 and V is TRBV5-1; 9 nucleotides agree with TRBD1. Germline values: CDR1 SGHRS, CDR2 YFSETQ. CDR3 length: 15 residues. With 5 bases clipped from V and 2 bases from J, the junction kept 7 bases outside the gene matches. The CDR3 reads CASSRGQGLNTEAFF. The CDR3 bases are TGCGCCAGCAGTCGGGGACAGGGACTAAACACTGAAGCTTTCTTT.

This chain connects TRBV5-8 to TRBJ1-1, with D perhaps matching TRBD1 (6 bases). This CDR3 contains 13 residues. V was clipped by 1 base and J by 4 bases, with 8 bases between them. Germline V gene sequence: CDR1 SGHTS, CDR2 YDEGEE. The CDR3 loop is CASSLTGSTEAFF. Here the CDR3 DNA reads TGTGCCAGCAGCTTGACAGGGTCCACTGAAGCTTTCTTT.

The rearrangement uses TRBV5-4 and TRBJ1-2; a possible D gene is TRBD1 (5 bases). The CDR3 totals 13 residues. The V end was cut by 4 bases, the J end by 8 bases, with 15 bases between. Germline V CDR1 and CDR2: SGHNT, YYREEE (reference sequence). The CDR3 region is CASSIIGVQGYTF. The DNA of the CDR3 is TGTGCCAGCAGCATCATAGGGGTTCAAGGCTACACCTTC.

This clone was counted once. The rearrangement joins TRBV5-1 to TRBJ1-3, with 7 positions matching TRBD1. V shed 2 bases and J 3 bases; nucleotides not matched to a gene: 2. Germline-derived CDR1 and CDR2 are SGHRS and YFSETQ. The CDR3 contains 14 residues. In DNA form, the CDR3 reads TGCGCCAGCAGCTTTCAGGGGGTTGGAAACACCATATATTTT. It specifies CASSFQGVGNTIYF.